This T cell receptor (beta chain) is drawn from a study of blood T cell repertoires in COVID-19. Exposed participants came across a COVID-19 case within 2 weeks before study entry. Data came from immunoSEQ multiplex PCR; TCRdb stores just in-frame clones and leaves some out. The sample contains 300,000 to 350,000 clones, roughly 90% of which appear only once. Germline-derived CDR1 and CDR2 are GTSNPN and SVGIG (reference sequence). CDR3 length: 15 amino acids. The junction had 11 bases not matched to a gene; V was cut back by 3 bases and J by 8 bases. The sample taken for sequencing was PBMCs or T cells enriched from blood (not recorded which). The clonotype comes from a young woman who had been exposed to COVID-19. V gene TRBV30 combines with J gene TRBJ1-4; 8 bases fit TRBD1. The CDR3 region has the DNA TGTGCCTGGAGATTCCCCCAGGGGGCGAGGGAAAAACTGTTTTTT. It codes for CAWRFPQGAREKLFF.